The 5 T cell receptor beta chains below come from one sample, sequenced in a study of chemoradiotherapy in HPV16-positive cancers (dated by TCRdb to between 2020 and 2023). Library creation used the immunoSEQ multiplex PCR assay. TCRdb provides this immuneACCESS table in a form limited to in-frame rearrangements. Some clones are lacking; in checked studies, under half of them reflect an unresolved V gene, and why the rest are absent is not known. This sample gives fewer than 1,500 clones in total; 65% to 85% of them show up just once. The biggest ten clones account for about 5.3% of the sample. The starting material was tumor tissue, obtained from a patient who underwent chemoradiotherapy. Every receptor here comes from a human donor with HPV-associated anogenital cancer.

The chain employs TRBV4-1 and TRBJ2-1; D remains ambiguous. V lost 1 base to trimming and J lost 8 bases, with 12 bases between them. Germline CDR1 MGHRA, CDR2 YSYEKL. The CDR3 is 14 amino acids. This CDR3 reads CASSQVVRSDEQFF. The CDR3 coding sequence is TGCGCCAGCAGCCAAGTTGTCAGATCCGATGAGCAGTTCTTC.

V and J are TRBV7-2 and TRBJ2-4; D may be TRBD1 (5 bases). Germline V gene data show CDR1 as SGHTA and CDR2 as FQGNSA. Trimming took off 1 base at V and 7 bases at J, with 14 bases between the two ends. The CDR3 is made up of 15 amino acids. CDR3 protein: CASSLGGPWSNIQYF. The CDR3 DNA is TGTGCCAGCAGCTTAGGGGGCCCATGGAGTAACATTCAGTACTTC.

This CDR3 is CASNPWRRKETQYF. The DNA for the CDR3 is TGTGCCAGCAACCCATGGAGGAGGAAAGAGACCCAGTACTTC. V is TRBV28 and J is TRBJ2-5; D possibly corresponds to TRBD2 (5 bases). This CDR3 is built from 14 residues. Germline CDR1 and CDR2: MDHEN and SYDVKM. V was shortened by 7 bases and J by 3 bases, with 15 bases between the two germline ends.

The chain carries TRBV6-6 and TRBJ2-1, with D unresolved. Germline assignment: CDR1 MNHNY and CDR2 SVGAGI (reference sequence). The V gene lost 0 bases and the J gene lost 9 bases, with 15 bases spanning the gap. CDR3 length: 15 residues. In DNA, the CDR3 is TGTGCCAGCAGTTACTCGGGCGCGCGGTCGGGTGAGCAGTTCTTC. It is translated as CASSYSGARSGEQFF.

The chain recombines TRBV19 with TRBJ2-3, with 7 positions matching TRBD1. The CDR3 is made up of 16 amino acids. Trimming at V came to 4 bases and at J to 1 base, leaving 8 bases not matched to a gene. Germline V lookup: CDR1 LNHDA, CDR2 SQIVND (reference sequence). The DNA of the CDR3 is TGTGCCAGTAGTACGACAGGGAACGCTCGCACAGATACGCAGTATTTT. Translated, it gives CASSTTGNARTDTQYF. The full variable domain, in which reference TRBV19 and TRBJ2-3 provide the parts outside the CDR3, is DGGITQSPKYLFRKEGQNVTLSCEQNLNHDAMYWYRQDPGQGLRLIYYSQIVNDFQKGDIAEGYSVSREKKESFPLTVTSAQKNPTAFYLCASSTTGNARTDTQYFGPGTRLTVL.